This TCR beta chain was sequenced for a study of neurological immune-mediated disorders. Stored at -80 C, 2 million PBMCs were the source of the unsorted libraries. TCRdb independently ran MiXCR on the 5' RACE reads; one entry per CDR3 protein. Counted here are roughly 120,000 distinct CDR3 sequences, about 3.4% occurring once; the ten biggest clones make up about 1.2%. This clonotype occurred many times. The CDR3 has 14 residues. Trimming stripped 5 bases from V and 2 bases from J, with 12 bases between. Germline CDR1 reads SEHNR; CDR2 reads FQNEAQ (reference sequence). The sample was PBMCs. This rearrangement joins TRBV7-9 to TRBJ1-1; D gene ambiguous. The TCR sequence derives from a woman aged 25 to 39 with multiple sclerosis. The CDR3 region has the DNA TGTGCCAGCAGCCCCCGGACGGGAAACACTGAAGCTTTCTTT. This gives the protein CASSPRTGNTEAFF.